The TCR beta chain described here comes from a study of human T cells and chemical hapten exposure. About the study: Diphenylcyclopropenone, dosed weekly to the scalp, was given to patients throughout the roughly 25-week study.

Germline V CDR1 and CDR2: WNHNN, SYGVQD (reference sequence). V dropped 5 bases and J dropped 4 bases, with 11 bases sitting between them. The CDR3 loop spans 13 amino acids. Using its own MiXCR run on the RACE reads, TCRdb lists one record per CDR3 protein. This sample carries about 54,000 distinct CDR3 sequences, more than 9% of them seen once, and the ten largest clones take more than 1.5%. This sample's time point: patch test 2, 6 weeks after DPC sensitization. As for treatment: therapeutic diphenylcyclopropenone sensitization with weekly scalp DPC. In this sample, this clonotype turned up many times.

This specimen consisted of whole blood, obtained in connection with sensitization to the hapten diphenylcyclopropenone (DPC). The chain links TRBV10-1 to TRBJ1-1, with D perhaps matching TRBD1 (5 bases). The TCR originated in a woman between 50 and 59 years old with alopecia areata. Some clones in this sample may be carry-over from other donors' samples. Written as DNA, the CDR3 is TGCGCCAGCAGTCCAACAGGATTCACTGAAGCTTTCTTT. It specifies CASSPTGFTEAFF.